This TCR beta chain was obtained from a study of control samples from healthy donors and cancer patients. Trimming cost V 4 bases and J 4 bases, with 11 bases left between them. The CDR3 sequence is 14 residues long. Germline loops: CDR1 SNHLY, CDR2 FYNNEI. The table came from immunoSEQ multiplex PCR; TCRdb's copy has only in-frame clones and leaves some out. Seen here are some 120,000 clones, 89% observed once, and the top ten hold almost 40%. This clone was found a few times. The chain carries TRBV2 and TRBJ1-5, with D possibly matching TRBD1 (5 bases). The TCR originated in a man aged 50 to 59 in good health. The specimen was blood. CDR3 DNA: TGTGCCAGCAGTGGGACACGGGCTAATCAGCCCCAGCATTTT. Protein: CASSGTRANQPQHF.